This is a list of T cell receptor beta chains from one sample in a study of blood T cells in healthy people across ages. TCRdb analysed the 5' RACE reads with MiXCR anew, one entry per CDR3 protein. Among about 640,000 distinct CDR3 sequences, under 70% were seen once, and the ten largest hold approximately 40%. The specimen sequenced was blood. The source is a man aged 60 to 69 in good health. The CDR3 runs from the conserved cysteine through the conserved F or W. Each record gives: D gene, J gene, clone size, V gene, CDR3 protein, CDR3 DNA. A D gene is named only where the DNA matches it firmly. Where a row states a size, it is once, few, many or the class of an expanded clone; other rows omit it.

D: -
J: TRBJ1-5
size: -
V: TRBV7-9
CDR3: CASSDTGSGNQPQHF
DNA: TGTGCCAGCAGCGACACAGGGTCCGGGAATCAGCCCCAGCATTTT

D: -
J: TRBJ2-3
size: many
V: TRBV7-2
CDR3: CASSFQGSVQDTQYF
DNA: TGTGCCAGCAGCTTCCAAGGGTCGGTACAGGATACGCAGTATTTT

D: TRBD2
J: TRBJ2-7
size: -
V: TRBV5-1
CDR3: CASVPGGTSGGPGEQYF
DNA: TGCGCCAGCGTCCCCGGAGGGACTAGCGGGGGTCCGGGCGAGCAGTACTTC

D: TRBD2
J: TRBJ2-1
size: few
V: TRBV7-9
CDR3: CATLKRASGGAHNEQFF
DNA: TGTGCCACCTTAAAGCGGGCTAGCGGGGGGGCCCACAATGAGCAGTTCTTC

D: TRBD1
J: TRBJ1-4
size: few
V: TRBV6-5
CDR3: CASSRQGSNEKLFF
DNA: TGTGCCAGCAGTCGACAGGGATCTAATGAAAAACTGTTTTTT

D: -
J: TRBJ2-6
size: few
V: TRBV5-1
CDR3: CASSPGTGANVLTF
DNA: TGTGCCAGCAGTCCAGGGACTGGGGCCAACGTCCTGACTTTC

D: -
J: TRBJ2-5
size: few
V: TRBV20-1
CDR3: CSARDDTRETQYF
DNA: TGCAGTGCTAGAGATGACACCCGAGAGACCCAGTACTTC

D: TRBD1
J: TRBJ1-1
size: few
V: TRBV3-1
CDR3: CASSHNDRGHDAFF
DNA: TGTGCCAGCAGCCATAACGACAGGGGCCATGATGCTTTCTTT

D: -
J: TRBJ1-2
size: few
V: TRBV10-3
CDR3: CAISDPRQGGYTF
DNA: TGTGCCATCAGTGACCCGCGGCAGGGTGGCTACACCTTC

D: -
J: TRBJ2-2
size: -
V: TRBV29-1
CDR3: CSTRTGLNSGELFF
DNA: TGCAGCACGAGGACTGGATTGAACAGCGGGGAGCTGTTTTTT

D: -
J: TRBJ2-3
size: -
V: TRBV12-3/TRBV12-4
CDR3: CASSPRGASDTQYF
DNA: TGTGCCAGCAGTCCCCGGGGGGCCTCGGATACGCAGTATTTT

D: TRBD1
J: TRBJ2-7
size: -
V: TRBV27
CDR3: CASSPSGTGGRYEQYF
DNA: TGTGCCAGCAGTCCCTCGGGTACAGGGGGCCGGTACGAGCAGTACTTC

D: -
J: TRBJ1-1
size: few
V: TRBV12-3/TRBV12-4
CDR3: CASSQEPNTEAFF
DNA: TGTGCCAGCAGCCAGGAGCCGAACACTGAAGCTTTCTTT

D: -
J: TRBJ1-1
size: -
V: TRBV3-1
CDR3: CASKHREVTEAFF
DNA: TGTGCCAGCAAGCACAGGGAGGTAACTGAAGCTTTCTTT

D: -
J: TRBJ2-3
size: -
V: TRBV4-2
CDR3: CATRLDSNTDTQYF
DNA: TGTGCCACCAGGCTGGACTCTAACACAGATACGCAGTATTTT

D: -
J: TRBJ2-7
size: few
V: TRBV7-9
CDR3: CASSAGLPPTYEQYF
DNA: TGTGCCAGCAGCGCGGGACTGCCACCAACCTACGAGCAGTACTTC

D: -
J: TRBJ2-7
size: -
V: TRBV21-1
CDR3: CASSAAAGVCDEQYF
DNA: TGTGCCAGCAGCGCCGCCGCTGGGGTATGCGACGAGCAGTACTTC

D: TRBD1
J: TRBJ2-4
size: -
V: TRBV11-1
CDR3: CASSLDREDIQYF
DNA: TGTGCCAGCAGCTTGGACAGGGAGGACATTCAGTACTTC

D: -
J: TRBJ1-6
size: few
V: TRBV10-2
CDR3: CASRTERNSPLHF
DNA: TGCGCCAGTCGGACAGAACGCAATTCACCCCTCCACTTT

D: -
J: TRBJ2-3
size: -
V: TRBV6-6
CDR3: CASSYAIDTQYF
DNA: TGTGCCAGCAGTTACGCCATAGATACGCAGTATTTT

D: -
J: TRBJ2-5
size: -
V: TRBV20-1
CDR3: CSAREWETQYF
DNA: TGCAGTGCTAGAGAGTGGGAGACCCAGTACTTC

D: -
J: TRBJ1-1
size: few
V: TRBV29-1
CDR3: CSVERTANGGAFF
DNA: TGCAGCGTTGAACGGACAGCCAATGGGGGGGCTTTCTTT

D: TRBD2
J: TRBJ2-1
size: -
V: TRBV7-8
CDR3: CASSLGLAGGNNEQFF
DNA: TGTGCCAGCAGCTTAGGTCTCGCGGGGGGGAACAATGAGCAGTTCTTC

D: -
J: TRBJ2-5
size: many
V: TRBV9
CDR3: CASGGMETQYF
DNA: TGTGCCAGCGGGGGGATGGAGACCCAGTACTTC

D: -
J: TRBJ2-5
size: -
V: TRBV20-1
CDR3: CSARDYGGAQETQYF
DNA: TGCAGTGCTAGAGATTATGGAGGGGCCCAAGAGACCCAGTACTTC

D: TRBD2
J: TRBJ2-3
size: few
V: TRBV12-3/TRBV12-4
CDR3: CASRPGLAGRTDTQYF
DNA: TGTGCCAGCAGACCGGGACTAGCGGGGCGCACAGATACGCAGTATTTT

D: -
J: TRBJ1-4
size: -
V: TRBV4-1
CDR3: CASSQEGEKLFF
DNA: TGCGCCAGCAGCCAAGAGGGGGAAAAACTGTTTTTT

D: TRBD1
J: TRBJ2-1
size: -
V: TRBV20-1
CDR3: CSATDRGLSSYNEQFF
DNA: TGCAGTGCTACGGACAGGGGGCTGAGCTCCTACAATGAGCAGTTCTTC

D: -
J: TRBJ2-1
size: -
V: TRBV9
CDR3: CASSVAWGPYNEQFF
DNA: TGTGCCAGCAGCGTAGCTTGGGGACCCTACAATGAGCAGTTCTTC

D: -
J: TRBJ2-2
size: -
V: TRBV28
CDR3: CASITQGGTGELFF
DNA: TGTGCCAGCATAACGCAGGGGGGCACCGGGGAGCTGTTTTTT

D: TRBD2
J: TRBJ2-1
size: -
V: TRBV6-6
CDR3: CASSSGLAGGRNEQFF
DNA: TGTGCCAGCAGTTCAGGACTAGCGGGGGGGCGGAATGAGCAGTTCTTC

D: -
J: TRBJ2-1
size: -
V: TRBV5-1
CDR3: CASGVDSSSYNEQFF
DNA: TGCGCCAGCGGGGTAGACTCGAGCTCCTACAATGAGCAGTTCTTC

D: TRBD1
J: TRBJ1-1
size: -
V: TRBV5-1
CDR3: CASSLQGGGMNTEAFF
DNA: TGCGCCAGCAGCTTGCAGGGGGGCGGCATGAACACTGAAGCTTTCTTT

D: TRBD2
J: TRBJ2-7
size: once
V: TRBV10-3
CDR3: CAVFSGVSYEQYF
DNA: TGTGCCGTCTTTAGCGGGGTCTCCTACGAGCAGTACTTC

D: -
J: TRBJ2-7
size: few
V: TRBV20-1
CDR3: CSAVSLGPSSYEQYF
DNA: TGCAGTGCCGTAAGCCTCGGGCCCTCTTCCTACGAGCAGTACTTC

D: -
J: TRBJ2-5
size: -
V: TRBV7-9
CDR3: CASSLPARDPSPQETQYF
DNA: TGTGCCAGCAGCTTACCTGCCCGGGACCCGTCCCCACAAGAGACCCAGTACTTC

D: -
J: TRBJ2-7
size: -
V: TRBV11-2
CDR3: CASSLDRVFGRVPTEQYF
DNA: TGTGCCAGCAGCCTAGATCGGGTATTCGGCAGGGTACCTACCGAGCAGTACTTC

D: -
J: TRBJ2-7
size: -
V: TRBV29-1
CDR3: CSARLLDEQYF
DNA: TGCAGCGCCCGCCTTCTCGACGAGCAGTACTTC

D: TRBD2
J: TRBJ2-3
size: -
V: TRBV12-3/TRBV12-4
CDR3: CASSVSGRADTQYF
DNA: TGTGCCAGCAGTGTAAGCGGGAGGGCCGATACGCAGTATTTT

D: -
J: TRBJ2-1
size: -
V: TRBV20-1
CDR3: CSAPKPLGDNEQFF
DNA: TGCAGTGCTCCTAAACCGCTAGGGGACAATGAGCAGTTCTTC

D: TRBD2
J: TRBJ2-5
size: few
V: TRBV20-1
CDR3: CSARDRLAGGLETQYF
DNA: TGCAGTGCTAGAGATCGGCTAGCGGGGGGGCTAGAGACCCAGTACTTC

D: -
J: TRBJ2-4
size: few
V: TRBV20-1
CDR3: CSARGGGGIENIQYF
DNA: TGCAGTGCTAGAGGAGGGGGGGGCATCGAAAACATTCAGTACTTC

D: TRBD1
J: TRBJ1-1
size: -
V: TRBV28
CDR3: CASVGQIDTEAFF
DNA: TGTGCCAGCGTGGGACAGATAGACACTGAAGCTTTCTTT

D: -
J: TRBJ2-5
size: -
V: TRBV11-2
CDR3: CASSEGEQETQYF
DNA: TGTGCCAGCAGCGAGGGGGAGCAAGAGACCCAGTACTTC

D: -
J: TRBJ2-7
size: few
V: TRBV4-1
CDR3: CASSLTTSYEQYF
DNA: TGCGCCAGCAGCCTAACGACTTCTTACGAGCAGTACTTC

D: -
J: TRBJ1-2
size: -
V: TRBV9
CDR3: CASTNQGFFYGYTF
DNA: TGTGCCAGCACCAACCAGGGGTTTTTCTATGGCTACACCTTC

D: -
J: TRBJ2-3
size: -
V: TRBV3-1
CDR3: CASSQDLGAFTDTQYF
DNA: TGTGCCAGCAGCCAAGATCTCGGGGCCTTCACAGATACGCAGTATTTT

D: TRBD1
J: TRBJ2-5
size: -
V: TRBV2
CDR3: CASSEATGGAETQYF
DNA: TGTGCCAGCAGTGAGGCTACAGGGGGCGCCGAGACCCAGTACTTC

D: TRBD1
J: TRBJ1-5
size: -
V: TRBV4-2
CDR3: CASSQVGQGDQPQHF
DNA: TGTGCCAGCAGCCAAGTGGGACAGGGCGATCAGCCCCAGCATTTT

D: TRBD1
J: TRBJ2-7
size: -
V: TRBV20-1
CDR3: CSARPLTGSYEQYF
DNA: TGCAGTGCTAGACCCTTGACAGGGTCCTACGAGCAGTACTTC

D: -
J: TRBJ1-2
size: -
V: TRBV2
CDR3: CASSDVDYGYTF
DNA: TGTGCCAGCAGTGATGTGGACTATGGCTACACCTTC

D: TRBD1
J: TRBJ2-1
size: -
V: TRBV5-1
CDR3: CASSPRQGANNEQFF
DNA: TGCGCCAGCAGCCCCAGACAGGGGGCGAACAATGAGCAGTTCTTC

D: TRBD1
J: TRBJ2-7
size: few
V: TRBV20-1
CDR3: CSAPPSTGGFYEQYF
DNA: TGCAGTGCTCCGCCCTCGACAGGGGGATTCTACGAGCAGTACTTC

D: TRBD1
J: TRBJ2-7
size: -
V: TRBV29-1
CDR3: CSGRDRAWGEQYF
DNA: TGCAGCGGCCGGGACAGGGCCTGGGGCGAGCAGTACTTC

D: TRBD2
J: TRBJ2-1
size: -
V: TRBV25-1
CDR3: CASGLAGGPHNEQFF
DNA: TGTGCCAGCGGACTAGCGGGGGGGCCGCACAATGAGCAGTTCTTC

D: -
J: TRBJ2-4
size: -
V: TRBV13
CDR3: CANLLFTAKNIQYF
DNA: TGTGCCAACTTGCTATTTACTGCCAAAAACATTCAGTACTTC

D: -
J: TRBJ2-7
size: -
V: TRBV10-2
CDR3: CASSEYTGAYEQYF
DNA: TGCGCCAGCAGTGAGTATACGGGGGCCTACGAGCAGTACTTC

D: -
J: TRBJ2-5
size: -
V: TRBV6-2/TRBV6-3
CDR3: CASTAPDWQETQYF
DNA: TGTGCCAGCACCGCCCCGGACTGGCAAGAGACCCAGTACTTC

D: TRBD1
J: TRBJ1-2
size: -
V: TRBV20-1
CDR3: CSAPTGGDGYTF
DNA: TGCAGTGCTCCGACAGGGGGCGATGGCTACACCTTC